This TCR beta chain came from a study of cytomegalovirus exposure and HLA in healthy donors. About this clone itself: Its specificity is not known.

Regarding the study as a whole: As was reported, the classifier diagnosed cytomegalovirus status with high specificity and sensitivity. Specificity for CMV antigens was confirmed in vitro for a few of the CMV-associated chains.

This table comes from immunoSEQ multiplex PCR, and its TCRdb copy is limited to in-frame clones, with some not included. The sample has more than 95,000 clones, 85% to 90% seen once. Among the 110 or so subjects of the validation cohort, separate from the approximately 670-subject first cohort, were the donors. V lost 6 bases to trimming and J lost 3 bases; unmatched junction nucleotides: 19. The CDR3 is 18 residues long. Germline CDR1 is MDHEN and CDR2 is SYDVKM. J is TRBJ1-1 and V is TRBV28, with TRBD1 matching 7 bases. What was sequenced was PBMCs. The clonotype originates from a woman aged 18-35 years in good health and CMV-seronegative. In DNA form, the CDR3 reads TGTGCCAGCAGGAGTCTCGGACAGGTTTGGGAAAAGGACACTGAAGCTTTCTTT. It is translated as CASRSLGQVWEKDTEAFF.